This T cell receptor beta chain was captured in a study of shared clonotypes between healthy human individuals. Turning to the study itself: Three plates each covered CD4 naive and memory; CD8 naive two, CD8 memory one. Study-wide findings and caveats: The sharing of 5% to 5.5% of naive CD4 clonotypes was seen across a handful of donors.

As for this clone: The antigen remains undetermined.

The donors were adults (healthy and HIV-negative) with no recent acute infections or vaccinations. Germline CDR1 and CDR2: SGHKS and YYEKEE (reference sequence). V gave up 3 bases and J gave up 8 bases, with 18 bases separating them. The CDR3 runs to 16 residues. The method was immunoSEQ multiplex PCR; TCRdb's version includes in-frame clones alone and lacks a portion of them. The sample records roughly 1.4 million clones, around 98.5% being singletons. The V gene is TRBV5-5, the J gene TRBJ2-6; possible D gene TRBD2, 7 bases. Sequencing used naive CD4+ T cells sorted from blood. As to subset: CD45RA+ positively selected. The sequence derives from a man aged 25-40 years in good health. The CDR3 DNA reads TGTGCCAGCAGCTATCTCGGGGGGCCAGGGACCAACGTCCTGACTTTC. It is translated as CASSYLGGPGTNVLTF.